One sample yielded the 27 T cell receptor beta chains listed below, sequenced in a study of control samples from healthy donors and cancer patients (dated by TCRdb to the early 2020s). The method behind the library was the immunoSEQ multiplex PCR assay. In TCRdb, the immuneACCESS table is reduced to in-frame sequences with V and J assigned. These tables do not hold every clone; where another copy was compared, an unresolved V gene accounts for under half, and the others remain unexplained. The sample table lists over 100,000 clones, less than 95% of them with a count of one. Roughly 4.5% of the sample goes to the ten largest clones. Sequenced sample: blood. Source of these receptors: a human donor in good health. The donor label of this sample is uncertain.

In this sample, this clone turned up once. CDR3: CASSESGVGGSTQYF. CDR3 DNA sequence: TGCGCCAGCAGTGAGTCGGGAGTAGGAGGATCTACCCAGTACTTC. The chain joins TRBV10-2 to TRBJ2-5, with D maybe TRBD2 (5 bases). V was cut by 0 bases and J by 8 bases, with 16 bases left in between. The CDR3 length is 15 residues. CDR1 is WSHSY, CDR2 SAAADI, per germline.

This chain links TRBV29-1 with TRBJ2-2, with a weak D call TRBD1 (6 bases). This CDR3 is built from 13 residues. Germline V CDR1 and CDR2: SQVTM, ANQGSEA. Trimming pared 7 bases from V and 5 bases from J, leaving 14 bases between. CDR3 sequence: CSASGERTGELFF. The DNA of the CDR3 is TGCAGCGCATCAGGGGAACGGACCGGGGAGCTGTTTTTT.

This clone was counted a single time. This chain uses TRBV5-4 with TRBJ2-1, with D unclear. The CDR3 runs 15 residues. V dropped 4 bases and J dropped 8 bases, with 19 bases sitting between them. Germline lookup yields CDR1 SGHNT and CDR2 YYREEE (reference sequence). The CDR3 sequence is CASSLPGQRRDEQFF. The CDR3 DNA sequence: TGTGCCAGCAGCCTTCCTGGGCAGCGTAGGGATGAGCAGTTCTTC.

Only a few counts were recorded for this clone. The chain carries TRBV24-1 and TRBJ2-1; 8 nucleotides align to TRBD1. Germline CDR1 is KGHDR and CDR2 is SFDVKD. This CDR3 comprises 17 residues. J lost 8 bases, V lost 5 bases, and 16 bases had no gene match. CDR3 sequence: CATSVDRGVGFRHEQFF. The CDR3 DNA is TGTGCCACCAGTGTTGACAGGGGAGTCGGCTTTCGCCATGAGCAGTTCTTC.

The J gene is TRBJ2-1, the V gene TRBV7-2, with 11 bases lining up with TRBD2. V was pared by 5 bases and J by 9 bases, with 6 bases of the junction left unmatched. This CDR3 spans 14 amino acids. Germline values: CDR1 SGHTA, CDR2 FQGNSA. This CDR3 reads CASSPGTSGGEQFF. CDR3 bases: TGTGCCAGCAGCCCCGGGACTAGCGGCGGTGAGCAGTTCTTC. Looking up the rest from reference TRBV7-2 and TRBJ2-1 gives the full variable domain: GAGVSQSPSNKVTEKGKDVELRCDPISGHTALYWYRQSLGQGLEFLIYFQGNSAPDKSGLPSDRFSAERTGGSVSTLTIQRTQQEDSAVYLCASSPGTSGGEQFFGPGTRLTVL.

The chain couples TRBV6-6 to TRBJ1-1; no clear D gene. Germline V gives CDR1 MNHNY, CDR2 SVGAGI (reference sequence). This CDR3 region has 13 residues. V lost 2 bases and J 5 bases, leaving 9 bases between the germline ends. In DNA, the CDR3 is TGTGCCAGCAGTTACAGGGTGTATACTGAAGCTTTCTTT. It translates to CASSYRVYTEAFF.

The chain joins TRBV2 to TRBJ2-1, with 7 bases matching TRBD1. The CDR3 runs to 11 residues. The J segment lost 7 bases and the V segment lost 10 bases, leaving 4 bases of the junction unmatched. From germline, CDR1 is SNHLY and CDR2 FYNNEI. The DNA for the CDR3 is TGTGCCAATAGACAGGGAAATGAGCAGTTCTTC. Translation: CANRQGNEQFF.

CDR3 DNA sequence: TGTGCCAGCAGCTTAATTGGGGGCACTGAAGCTTTCTTT. It codes for CASSLIGGTEAFF. V and J are TRBV7-2 and TRBJ1-1; tentative D call: TRBD1 (5 bases). Per the germline V gene, CDR1 is SGHTA and CDR2 is FQGNSA. V shed 2 bases and J shed 4 bases, with 8 bases lying between them. CDR3 length: 13 amino acids.

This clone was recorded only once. CDR3 region: CATRGPVYNEQFF. The CDR3 DNA reads as TGTGCCACCAGGGGACCCGTTTACAATGAGCAGTTCTTC. The chain employs TRBV24-1 and TRBJ2-1; either TRBD1 or TRBD2 may supply D (5 bases each). The CDR3 sequence is 13 residues long. The V end was cut by 7 bases, the J end by 4 bases, with 10 bases between. CDR1 is KGHDR and CDR2 is SFDVKD in the germline V gene.

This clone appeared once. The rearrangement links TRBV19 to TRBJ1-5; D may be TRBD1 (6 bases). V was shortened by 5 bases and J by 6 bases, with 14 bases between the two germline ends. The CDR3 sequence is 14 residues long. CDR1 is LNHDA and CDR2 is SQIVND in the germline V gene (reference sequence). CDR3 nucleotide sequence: TGTGCCAGTAGTCCACAGGGAGATGGTCAGCCCCAGCATTTT. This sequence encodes CASSPQGDGQPQHF.

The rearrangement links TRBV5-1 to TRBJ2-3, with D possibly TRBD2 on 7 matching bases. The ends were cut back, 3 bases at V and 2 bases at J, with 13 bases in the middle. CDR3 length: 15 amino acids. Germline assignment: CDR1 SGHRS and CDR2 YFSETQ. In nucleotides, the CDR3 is TGCGCCAGCAGCTCCGGGGGGCCGAACACAGATACGCAGTATTTT. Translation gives CASSSGGPNTDTQYF.

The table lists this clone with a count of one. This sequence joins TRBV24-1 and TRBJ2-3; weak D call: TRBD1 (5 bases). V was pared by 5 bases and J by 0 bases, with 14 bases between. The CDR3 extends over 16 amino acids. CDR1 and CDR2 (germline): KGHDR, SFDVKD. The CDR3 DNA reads TGTGCCACCAGTGGTCTGGGGCGTACTAGCACAGATACGCAGTATTTT. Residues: CATSGLGRTSTDTQYF.

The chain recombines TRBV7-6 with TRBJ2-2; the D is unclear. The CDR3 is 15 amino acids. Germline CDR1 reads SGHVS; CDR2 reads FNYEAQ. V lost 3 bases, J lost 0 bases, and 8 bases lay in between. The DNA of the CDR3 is TGTGCCAGCAGCTTTGGTACTTCGAACACCGGGGAGCTGTTTTTT. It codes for CASSFGTSNTGELFF.

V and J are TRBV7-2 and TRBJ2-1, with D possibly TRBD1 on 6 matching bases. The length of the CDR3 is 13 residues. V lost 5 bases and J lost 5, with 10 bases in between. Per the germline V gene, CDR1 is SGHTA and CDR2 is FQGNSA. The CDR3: CASSRGQNNEQFF. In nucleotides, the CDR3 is TGTGCCAGCAGCCGTGGACAGAACAATGAGCAGTTCTTC.

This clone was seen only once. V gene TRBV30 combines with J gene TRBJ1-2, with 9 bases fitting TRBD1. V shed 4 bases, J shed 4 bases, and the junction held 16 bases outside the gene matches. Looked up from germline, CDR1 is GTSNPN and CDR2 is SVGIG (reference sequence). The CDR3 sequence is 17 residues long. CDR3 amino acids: CAWKRGGGTGKSYGYTF. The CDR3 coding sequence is TGTGCCTGGAAGAGAGGAGGCGGGACAGGGAAGTCCTATGGCTACACCTTC.

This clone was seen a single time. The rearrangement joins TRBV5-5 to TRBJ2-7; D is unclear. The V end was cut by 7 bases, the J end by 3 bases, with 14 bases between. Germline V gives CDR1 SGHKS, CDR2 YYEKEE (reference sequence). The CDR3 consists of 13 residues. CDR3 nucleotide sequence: TGTGCCAGCGACCCCGGGCTTAACTACGAGCAGTACTTC. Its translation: CASDPGLNYEQYF. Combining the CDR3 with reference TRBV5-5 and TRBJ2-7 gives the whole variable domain DAGVTQSPTHLIKTRGQQVTLRCSPISGHKSVSWYQQVLGQGPQFIFQYYEKEERGRGNFPDRFSARQFPNYSSELNVNALLLGDSALYLCASDPGLNYEQYFGPGTRLTVT.

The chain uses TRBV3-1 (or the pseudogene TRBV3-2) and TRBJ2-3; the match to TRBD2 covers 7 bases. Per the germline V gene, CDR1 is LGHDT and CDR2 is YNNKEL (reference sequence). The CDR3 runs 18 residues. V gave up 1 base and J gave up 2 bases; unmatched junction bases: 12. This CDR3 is CASSQVFKGLRYTDTQYF. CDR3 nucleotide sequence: TGTGCCAGCAGCCAAGTCTTTAAGGGACTACGATACACAGATACGCAGTATTTT.

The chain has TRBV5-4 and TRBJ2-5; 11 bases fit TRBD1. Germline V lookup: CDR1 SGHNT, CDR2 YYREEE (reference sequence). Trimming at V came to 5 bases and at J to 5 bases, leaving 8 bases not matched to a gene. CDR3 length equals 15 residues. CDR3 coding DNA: TGTGCCAGCAGAACCGGGACAGGGGGACTGGAGACCCAGTACTTC. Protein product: CASRTGTGGLETQYF.

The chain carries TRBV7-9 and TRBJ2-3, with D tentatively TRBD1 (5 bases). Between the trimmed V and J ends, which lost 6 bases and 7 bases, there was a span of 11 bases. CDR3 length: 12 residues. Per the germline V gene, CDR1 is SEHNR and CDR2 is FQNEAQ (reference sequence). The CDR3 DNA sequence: TGTGCCAGCAGACAACAGGAGAATACGCAGTATTTT. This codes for CASRQQENTQYF.

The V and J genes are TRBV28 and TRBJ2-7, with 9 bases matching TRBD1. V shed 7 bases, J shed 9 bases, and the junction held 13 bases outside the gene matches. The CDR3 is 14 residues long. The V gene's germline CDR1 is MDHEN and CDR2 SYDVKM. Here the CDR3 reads CASTPRDRASRQYF. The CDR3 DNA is TGTGCCAGCACCCCGAGGGACAGGGCTTCGCGGCAGTACTTC.

CDR3 coding DNA: TGTGCCAGCAGTTACCTAAACAGGGGTGAAGCTTTCTTT. Protein: CASSYLNRGEAFF. This chain uses TRBV6-5 with TRBJ1-1; TRBD1 matches 7 bases. Germline trimming cut 2 bases from V and 7 bases from J; bases unmatched to any gene: 4. Germline CDR1 and CDR2: MNHEY and SVGAGI. The CDR3 length is 13 residues.

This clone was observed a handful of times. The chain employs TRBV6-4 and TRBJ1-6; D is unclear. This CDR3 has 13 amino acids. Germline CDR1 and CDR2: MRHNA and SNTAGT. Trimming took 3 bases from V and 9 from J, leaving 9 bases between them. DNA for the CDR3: TGTGCCAGCAGTGAGCAGGCCGGTTCACCCCTCCACTTT. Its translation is CASSEQAGSPLHF.

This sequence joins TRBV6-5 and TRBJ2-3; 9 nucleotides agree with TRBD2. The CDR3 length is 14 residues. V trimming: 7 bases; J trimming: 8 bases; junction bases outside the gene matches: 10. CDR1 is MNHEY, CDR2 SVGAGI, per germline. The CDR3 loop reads CASNQRGVEGTQYF. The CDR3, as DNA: TGTGCCAGCAACCAGCGGGGGGTGGAGGGTACGCAGTATTTT.

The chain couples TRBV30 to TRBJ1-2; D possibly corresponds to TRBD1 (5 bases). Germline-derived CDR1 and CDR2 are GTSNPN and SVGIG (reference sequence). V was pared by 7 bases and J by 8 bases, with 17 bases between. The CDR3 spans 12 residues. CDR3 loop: CAFPGQGKGYTF. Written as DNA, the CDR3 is TGTGCCTTCCCGGGCCAGGGTAAAGGCTACACCTTC.

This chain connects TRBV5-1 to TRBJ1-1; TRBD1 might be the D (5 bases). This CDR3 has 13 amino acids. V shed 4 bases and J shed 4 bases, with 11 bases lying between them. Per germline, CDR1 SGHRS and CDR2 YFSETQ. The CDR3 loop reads CASSLRVGTEAFF. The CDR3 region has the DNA TGCGCCAGCAGCCTCAGGGTTGGCACTGAAGCTTTCTTT.

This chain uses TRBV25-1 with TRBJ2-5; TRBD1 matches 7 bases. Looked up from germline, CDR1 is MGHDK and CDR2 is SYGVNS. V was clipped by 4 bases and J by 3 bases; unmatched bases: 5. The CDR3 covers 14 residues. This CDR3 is CASSAGTEKETQYF. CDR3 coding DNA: TGTGCCAGCAGTGCCGGGACAGAGAAAGAGACCCAGTACTTC.

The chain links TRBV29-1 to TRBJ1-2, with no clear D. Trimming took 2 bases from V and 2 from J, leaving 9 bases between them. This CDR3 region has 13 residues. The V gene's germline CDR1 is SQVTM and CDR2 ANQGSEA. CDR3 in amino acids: CSVESGDNYGYTF. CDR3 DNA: TGCAGCGTTGAATCGGGTGACAACTATGGCTACACCTTC. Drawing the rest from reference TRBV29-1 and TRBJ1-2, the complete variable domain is SAVISQKPSRDICQRGTSLTIQCQVDSQVTMMFWYRQQPGQSLTLIATANQGSEATYESGFVIDKFPISRPNLTFSTLTVSNMSPEDSSIYLCSVESGDNYGYTFGSGTRLTVV.